This entry lists 21 T cell receptor beta chains sequenced from one sample in a study of blood T cell repertoires in COVID-19. The assay was immunoSEQ multiplex PCR, and TCRdb's table has in-frame clones only and misses some. The sample has 250,000 to 350,000 clones, around 89% seen once. The sample was peripheral blood. The source is a young man with acute or convalescent COVID-19.

The V and J genes are TRBV2 and TRBJ2-1; D perhaps matches TRBD1 (6 bases). Between the trimmed V and J ends, which lost 6 bases and 4 bases, there was a span of 13 bases. The CDR3 consists of 14 residues. CDR1 is SNHLY and CDR2 is FYNNEI in the germline V gene. The CDR3 here is CASRGASLYNEQFF. CDR3 DNA: TGTGCCAGCAGGGGGGCCTCCCTATACAATGAGCAGTTCTTC.

CDR3 sequence: CASSMRREGSEQYF. As DNA, the CDR3 is TGTGCCAGTAGTATGAGGAGGGAAGGGAGCGAGCAGTACTTC. This sequence joins TRBV19 and TRBJ2-7; tentative D call: TRBD2 (6 bases). Trimming pared 3 bases from V and 6 bases from J, leaving 15 bases between. The CDR3 is 14 residues long. From germline, CDR1 is LNHDA and CDR2 SQIVND (reference sequence).

This rearrangement joins TRBV30 to TRBJ1-4, with 7 bases identical to TRBD1. This CDR3 has 15 residues. V shed 3 bases, J shed 4 bases, and the junction held 8 bases outside the gene matches. Germline CDR1 and CDR2: GTSNPN and SVGIG (reference sequence). In nucleotides, the CDR3 is TGTGCCTGGAGGTATACGGACAGGTTTAATGAAAAACTGTTTTTT. Translating gives CAWRYTDRFNEKLFF.

V is TRBV10-2 and J is TRBJ1-6; TRBD1 matches 10 bases. CDR1 is WSHSY and CDR2 is SAAADI in the germline V gene. The CDR3 sequence is 13 residues long. Trimming cost V 6 bases and J 10 bases; bases outside gene matches: 3. The CDR3 DNA is TGCGCCAGCAGAGGGACAGGGGACTCACCCCTCCACTTT. Its protein product is CASRGTGDSPLHF.

V and J are TRBV5-1 and TRBJ1-6; D is ambiguous. The CDR3 runs 13 residues. Trimming cost V 4 bases and J 7 bases, with 9 bases left between them. Germline V gives CDR1 SGHRS, CDR2 YFSETQ. This CDR3 reads CASSLGPNSPLHF. In nucleotides, the CDR3 is TGCGCCAGCAGCCTTGGGCCAAATTCACCCCTCCACTTT.

The chain has TRBV27 and TRBJ2-3, with D possibly being TRBD1 (7 bases). Germline V lookup: CDR1 MNHEY, CDR2 SMNVEV (reference sequence). V lost 2 bases and J 6 bases, leaving 12 bases between the germline ends. This CDR3 is built from 14 residues. The CDR3 nucleotides are TGTGCCAGCAGTTTACAGGCAGGGGGGGATACGCAGTATTTT. It yields the protein CASSLQAGGDTQYF.

The J gene is TRBJ1-4, the V gene TRBV7-2, with D possibly matching TRBD1 (5 bases). V lost 4 bases and J lost 8, with 20 bases in between. Germline V gives CDR1 SGHTA, CDR2 FQGNSA. This CDR3 is built from 16 residues. For the CDR3, the DNA is TGTGCCAGCAGCTCCCGTGGGGGGATAGTCGAGGAAAAACTGTTTTTT. It codes for CASSSRGGIVEEKLFF.

J is TRBJ1-2 and V is TRBV5-4, with 7 nucleotides matching TRBD1. The length of the CDR3 is 15 residues. Germline V lookup: CDR1 SGHNT, CDR2 YYREEE (reference sequence). J was trimmed by 7 bases and V by 0 bases; bases with no gene match: 9. The CDR3 region has the DNA TGTGCCAGCAGCTTGGAGCGTCGACAGGGAAGTGGCTACACCTTC. Residues: CASSLERRQGSGYTF.

CDR3 sequence: CASSYSRSFNQPQHF. The CDR3 region has the DNA TGTGCCAGCAGTTACTCCCGGAGCTTCAATCAGCCCCAGCATTTT. This chain joins TRBV6-5 and TRBJ1-5; D call uncertain. The CDR3 runs 15 residues. Germline V gene sequence: CDR1 MNHEY, CDR2 SVGAGI. V lost 0 bases, J lost 3 bases, and 9 bases lay in between.

This sequence joins TRBV2 and TRBJ1-5, with no clear D. The CDR3 has 13 amino acids. Germline CDR1 and CDR2: SNHLY and FYNNEI. Trimming stripped 6 bases from V and 12 bases from J, with 18 bases between. The CDR3 sequence is CASSSRRYEVQHF. In nucleotides, the CDR3 is TGTGCCAGCAGCTCTCGACGGTACGAGGTCCAGCATTTT.

The rearrangement joins TRBV12-1 to TRBJ2-7; TRBD2, the D gene given by the table, was not confirmed from the DNA. TRBV12-1 is shown as a pseudogene. The CDR3 extends over 16 amino acids. The CDR3 spells CASSFIALAATYEQYF. The CDR3 DNA reads TGTGCCAGCAGCTTTATCGCCCTAGCGGCGACCTACGAGCAGTACTTC.

The gene calls are TRBV30 and TRBJ2-1; D unclear. This CDR3 region has 11 residues. V shed 0 bases and J shed 10 bases, with 7 bases lying between them. Germline CDR1 reads GTSNPN; CDR2 reads SVGIG (reference sequence). The CDR3 bases are TGTGCCTGGAGTGTACGCGAGGAGCAGTTCTTC. Its protein is CAWSVREEQFF.

CDR3 nucleotide sequence: TGTGCCTGGAGTGGAACACAAACGAGCAGGGTCGGGCAGCCCCAGCATTTT. It encodes CAWSGTQTSRVGQPQHF. The chain employs TRBV30 and TRBJ1-5, with D maybe TRBD1 (5 bases). In germline, CDR1 is GTSNPN, CDR2 SVGIG (reference sequence). Trimming pared 1 base from V and 7 bases from J, leaving 23 bases between. CDR3 length equals 17 residues.

The chain employs TRBV14 and TRBJ1-1; a weak D match, TRBD1 (6 bases). V lost 1 base, J lost 4 bases, and 13 bases lay in between. Germline values: CDR1 SGHDN, CDR2 FVKESK. This CDR3 has 15 amino acids. The CDR3 DNA reads TGTGCCAGCAGCCAAGTAGCGGGGGCCACCACTGAAGCTTTCTTT. Its protein product is CASSQVAGATTEAFF.

The V call is TRBV11-2, the J call TRBJ2-5; TRBD2 matches 9 bases. V shed 2 bases and J 5 bases; nucleotides not matched to a gene: 12. This CDR3 has 17 residues. CDR1 SGHAT and CDR2 FQNNGV come from the germline V gene. In DNA form, the CDR3 reads TGTGCCAGCAGCTTATTGCTAGCGGGGACTTTGGGTGAGACCCAGTACTTC. Residues: CASSLLLAGTLGETQYF.

The chain combines TRBV4-1 with TRBJ1-2; D is unresolved. The length of the CDR3 is 13 residues. The V end lost 0 bases, the J end lost 5 bases, and 7 bases lay between the germline ends. Germline V gene sequence: CDR1 MGHRA, CDR2 YSYEKL. In DNA, the CDR3 is TGCGCCAGCAGCCAAGAAGCGGGATATGGCTACACCTTC. This translates into CASSQEAGYGYTF.

V usage is TRBV5-8 and J usage is TRBJ1-1; no clear D. Germline V gene data show CDR1 as SGHTS and CDR2 as YDEGEE. V lost 4 bases and J 3 bases, leaving 4 bases between the germline ends. The CDR3 loop spans 11 amino acids. The CDR3 DNA reads TGTGCCAGCAGCATCTACACTGAAGCTTTCTTT. Its translation is CASSIYTEAFF.

V gene TRBV6-5 combines with J gene TRBJ1-4, with 8 bases aligning to TRBD1. J gave up 10 bases and V 5 bases, and 6 bases lay outside the gene matches. CDR1 is MNHEY and CDR2 is SVGAGI in the germline V gene. The CDR3 runs to 13 residues. DNA for the CDR3: TGTGCCAGCAGTATAAACACAGGGGGAAAACTGTTTTTT. Amino acid sequence: CASSINTGGKLFF.

This clone was counted only a few times. The chain recombines TRBV6-6 with TRBJ1-6; the D is unclear. This CDR3 has 14 amino acids. Looked up from germline, CDR1 is MNHNY and CDR2 is SVGAGI (reference sequence). Trimming stripped 2 bases from V and 7 bases from J, with 9 bases between. CDR3 bases: TGTGCCAGCAGTTACGAGGGATGGAATTCACCCCTCCACTTT. Protein product: CASSYEGWNSPLHF.

This clone has a single count. The rearrangement uses TRBV29-1 and TRBJ2-7; TRBD1 aligns across 8 bases. The germline V gene has CDR1 SQVTM and CDR2 ANQGSEA. The junction had 3 bases not matched to a gene; V was cut back by 5 bases and J by 3 bases. The CDR3 is 12 residues long. The CDR3 sequence is CSVRQGFYEQYF. The CDR3 DNA reads as TGCAGCGTTAGACAGGGGTTCTACGAGCAGTACTTC.

This clone was seen just once. This chain connects TRBV21-1 to TRBJ1-3; the D call TRBD1 from the table was never checked on the DNA. TRBV21-1 is listed as a pseudogene. CDR3 length equals 19 residues. Here the CDR3 DNA reads TGTGCCAGCAGCAAAGCGCCGACGACCCGGCAGGGGGCTGGAAACACCATATATTTT. Translation: CASSKAPTTRQGAGNTIYF.